This TCR beta chain emerged from a study of vaccination and CD4 T cells after COVID-19. On this clonotype: Its antigen is not identified.

Sequencing of DNA taken from cultured CD4+ T cells relied on the Oncomine TCR Beta short-read assay. TCRdb recomputed calls from the PCR reads with MiXCR, one row per CDR3 protein. Here the sample spans 15,000 or so distinct CDR3 sequences, about half being singletons. Germline CDR1 is MNHEY and CDR2 is SMNVEV (reference sequence). Trimming cost V 3 bases and J 1 base, with 9 bases left between them. This CDR3 is built from 14 residues. Documented treatment: approximately nine-day PBMC culture with coronavirus spike peptide pools or control peptides (ViraFEST assay). Before TCRs were sequenced, ViraFEST expanded antigen-specific T cells with peptide pools.

The rearrangement uses TRBV27 and TRBJ1-1, with D unresolved. This sequence was found in a human donor who had recovered from COVID-19. Sample: CD4+ T cells from blood, cultured in vitro. CDR3 bases: TGTGCCAGCAGTTTGCGGGAGGGGAACACTGAAGCTTTCTTT. The encoded protein is CASSLREGNTEAFF.